This entry lists 7 T cell receptor beta chains sequenced from one sample in a study of response to subunit inactivated influenza vaccine. One entry per CDR3 protein results from TCRdb running MiXCR on the RT-PCR reads. Of about half a million distinct CDR3 sequences listed, over 9.5% are singletons. The sample here was PBMCs from blood, taken more than 35 days after vaccination. All receptors derive from a man aged 50 or older who received an inactivated influenza vaccine.

In this sample, this clonotype turned up many times. The V gene is TRBV20-1, the J gene TRBJ2-2, with D uncertain. This CDR3 comprises 14 residues. V lost 3 bases and J 0 bases, leaving 8 bases between the germline ends. CDR1 is DFQATT and CDR2 is SNEGSKA in the germline V gene (reference sequence). In DNA form, the CDR3 reads TGCAGTGCTAGTAGCCGGGCGAACACCGGGGAGCTGTTTTTT. This translates into CSASSRANTGELFF.

This clonotype showed up just a few times. V usage is TRBV12-3 or TRBV12-4 and J usage is TRBJ2-2; TRBD2 matches 8 bases. Trimming cost V 6 bases and J 0 bases; bases outside gene matches: 9. CDR3 length: 17 residues. CDR3 in DNA: TGTGCCAGCAGGGGGGGTAGCGGGGCTTCGAACACCGGGGAGCTGTTTTTT. It is translated as CASRGGSGASNTGELFF.

This clonotype was observed a handful of times. J is TRBJ2-3 and V is TRBV18, with D possibly being TRBD2 (5 bases). The V gene lost 4 bases and the J gene lost 6 bases, with 11 bases spanning the gap. Germline CDR1 and CDR2: KGHSH and LQKENI. CDR3 length: 13 amino acids. CDR3 DNA sequence: TGTGCCAGCTCACGTCGCTCGGGGGATACGCAGTATTTT. Translated, it gives CASSRRSGDTQYF.

This clonotype was counted between two and nine times. The chain uses TRBV29-1 and TRBJ2-5; the D gene could be TRBD1 or TRBD2 (5 bases each). V lost 6 bases and J lost 6, with 20 bases in between. Germline CDR1 is SQVTM and CDR2 is ANQGSEA. The CDR3 spans 14 residues. The CDR3 loop reads CSVAERGWLKTQYF. Written as DNA, the CDR3 is TGCAGCGTCGCCGAGAGGGGTTGGTTGAAGACCCAGTACTTC.

This clonotype was seen more than once but under ten times. V is TRBV7-2 and J is TRBJ1-1; maybe TRBD1 (5 bases). Germline CDR1 is SGHTA and CDR2 is FQGNSA. The V gene lost 5 bases and the J gene lost 3 bases, with 10 bases spanning the gap. CDR3 size: 13 residues. CDR3 in amino acids: CASSGQGYTEAFF. The CDR3 DNA sequence: TGTGCCAGCAGCGGGCAGGGCTACACTGAAGCTTTCTTT. The full variable domain, its missing parts supplied by reference TRBV7-2 and TRBJ1-1, is GAGVSQSPSNKVTEKGKDVELRCDPISGHTALYWYRQSLGQGLEFLIYFQGNSAPDKSGLPSDRFSAERTGGSVSTLTIQRTQQEDSAVYLCASSGQGYTEAFFGQGTRLTVV.

This clonotype was detected only a few times. The rearrangement joins TRBV6-5 to TRBJ1-1, with D perhaps matching TRBD1 (5 bases). CDR1 and CDR2 (germline): MNHEY, SVGAGI. The CDR3 has 14 residues. V was trimmed by 4 bases and J by 1 base, leaving 10 bases between them. The DNA of the CDR3 is TGTGCCAGCAGTTTTAGGGGCCGGAACACTGAAGCTTTCTTT. The encoded protein is CASSFRGRNTEAFF.

The rearrangement joins TRBV9 to TRBJ2-3; 14 bases are shared with TRBD2. There are 17 residues in the CDR3. The V gene's germline CDR1 is SGDLS and CDR2 YYNGEE. V dropped 2 bases and J dropped 1; count of bases not matched to a gene: 3. Written as DNA, the CDR3 is TGTGCCAGCAGCGTTAGGGGACTAGCGGGAGGCACAGATACGCAGTATTTT. Protein: CASSVRGLAGGTDTQYF.